This TCR beta chain stems from a study of blood T cell repertoires in COVID-19. The overall study: The United States, Italy and Spain supplied acute and convalescent COVID-19 samples. The cDNA or gDNA used as material had been derived from T cells, B-cell-depleted T cells, or PBMCs.

As handled by the study authors: Quantification of nucleated cells was approximated via reference gene primer amplification. Produced via immunoSEQ multiplex PCR; TCRdb's table is partial and in-frame only. D and trimming come from the DNA, and the V and J calls and clone size come from that table. The sample has a few hundred thousand clones; around 89% are singletons. Enrollment of patients from Seattle took place during active infection, with longitudinal follow-up. CDR1 is MNHEY and CDR2 is SMNVEV in the germline V gene (reference sequence). V gave up 7 bases and J gave up 4 bases; unmatched junction bases: 15. This CDR3 region has 16 residues.

The chain has TRBV27 and TRBJ1-2, with 7 bases matching TRBD1. The clonotype originates from a woman under 40 with COVID-19, enrolled during active disease. Sequenced input: peripheral blood. The CDR3 region has the DNA TGTGCCAGCACCCCCCTGGGGGCAGGGGGTGGCTATGGCTACACCTTC. Amino acids: CASTPLGAGGGYGYTF.